These 24 T cell receptor beta chains were all obtained from the same sample, sequenced in a study of blood T cell repertoires in COVID-19. Data came from immunoSEQ multiplex PCR; TCRdb stores just in-frame clones and leaves some out. This sample has some 80,000 clones, with 70% to 90% found just once. Sequencing was done on a sample of peripheral blood. Receptor source: a human donor in a cohort sampled during active COVID-19.

V and J are TRBV28 and TRBJ1-3; 8 nucleotides line up with TRBD1. With 0 bases clipped from V and 6 bases from J, the junction kept 4 bases outside the gene matches. CDR3 length: 15 amino acids. Per the germline V gene, CDR1 is MDHEN and CDR2 is SYDVKM. For the CDR3, the DNA is TGTGCCAGCAGTTTATGGGACAGGGAGATAAACACCATATATTTT. Its translation is CASSLWDREINTIYF.

The chain has TRBV19 and TRBJ2-1, with 8 nucleotides matching TRBD2. The CDR3 extends over 17 amino acids. Germline CDR1 reads LNHDA; CDR2 reads SQIVND (reference sequence). The J segment lost 5 bases and the V segment lost 5 bases, leaving 14 bases of the junction unmatched. This CDR3 is CASSWEGAGGVDNEQFF. The CDR3 DNA sequence: TGTGCCAGTAGTTGGGAAGGGGCGGGGGGCGTGGACAATGAGCAGTTCTTC.

The V gene is TRBV29-1, the J gene TRBJ2-3; 8 positions agree with TRBD2. With 0 bases clipped from V and 5 bases from J, the junction kept 7 bases outside the gene matches. The germline V gene has CDR1 SQVTM and CDR2 ANQGSEA. The CDR3 runs 15 residues. DNA of the CDR3: TGCAGCGTTGAAGATCGGGGGGGGGCTTTAGATACGCAGTATTTT. Translated: CSVEDRGGALDTQYF.

The V call is TRBV18, the J call TRBJ1-1, with D possibly matching TRBD1 (6 bases). CDR3 size: 14 residues. CDR1 is KGHSH, CDR2 LQKENI, per germline. Trimming removed 4 bases from V and 6 bases from J, with 15 bases in between. DNA of the CDR3: TGTGCCAGCTCACTAACCACAGGGTCCCCTGAAGCTTTCTTT. Translation gives CASSLTTGSPEAFF.

The V call is TRBV18, the J call TRBJ2-7; D may be TRBD2 (5 bases). The length of the CDR3 is 14 residues. Germline values: CDR1 KGHSH, CDR2 LQKENI. Trimming took off 2 bases at V and 2 bases at J, with 10 bases between the two ends. This CDR3 is CASSPERVPYEQYF. The CDR3 nucleotides read TGTGCCAGCTCACCAGAGAGGGTCCCCTACGAGCAGTACTTC.

V gene TRBV19 combines with J gene TRBJ2-2; TRBD1 is a possible D gene (8 bases). This CDR3 contains 16 residues. V was cut by 4 bases and J by 7 bases, with 19 bases left in between. The germline V gene encodes CDR1 LNHDA and CDR2 SQIVND (reference sequence). The CDR3 reads CASSTPRTGRDGELFF. The DNA for the CDR3 is TGTGCCAGTAGTACCCCCCGGACAGGGAGGGACGGGGAGCTGTTTTTT.

The gene calls are TRBV5-1 and TRBJ2-3; 8 bases are a match to TRBD1. Looked up from germline, CDR1 is SGHRS and CDR2 is YFSETQ. After removal of 5 bases from V and 2 bases from J, the junction contained 4 bases not matched to a gene. The CDR3 sequence is 14 residues long. The DNA for the CDR3 is TGCGCCAGCAGTGGACAGGGCAACACAGATACGCAGTATTTT. It codes for CASSGQGNTDTQYF. Complete variable domain (other parts from reference TRBV5-1 and TRBJ2-3): KAGVTQTPRYLIKTRGQQVTLSCSPISGHRSVSWYQQTPGQGLQFLFEYFSETQRNKGNFPGRFSGRQFSNSRSEMNVSTLELGDSALYLCASSGQGNTDTQYFGPGTRLTVL.

The chain uses TRBV19 and TRBJ2-5; D is perhaps TRBD2 (7 bases). V lost 4 bases, J lost 7 bases, and 28 bases lay in between. Germline V gene data show CDR1 as LNHDA and CDR2 as SQIVND (reference sequence). The length of the CDR3 is 18 residues. This CDR3 is CASSRGGARETSSATQYF. As DNA, the CDR3 is TGTGCCAGTAGTAGAGGGGGGGCCAGGGAAACCTCCTCGGCGACCCAGTACTTC.

This clone was seen a few times. The chain employs TRBV5-1 and TRBJ1-4; 9 bases agree with TRBD1. Looked up from germline, CDR1 is SGHRS and CDR2 is YFSETQ. Trimming cost V 0 bases and J 4 bases; bases outside gene matches: 4. The CDR3 runs to 16 residues. The chain's CDR3 is CASSLEPGQGNEKLFF. The CDR3 coding sequence is TGCGCCAGCAGCTTGGAACCGGGACAGGGTAATGAAAAACTGTTTTTT.

This clone was seen just once. The J gene is TRBJ2-7, the V gene TRBV19; TRBD1 matches 8 bases. CDR3 length equals 16 residues. Germline CDR1 LNHDA, CDR2 SQIVND (reference sequence). V lost 5 bases to trimming and J lost 7 bases; unmatched junction nucleotides: 16. CDR3 residues: CASSPSTGDASGEQYF. The CDR3 nucleotides read TGTGCCAGTAGTCCGTCGACAGGGGACGCCTCGGGAGAGCAGTACTTC. Filled out from reference TRBV19 and TRBJ2-7, the complete variable domain reads DGGITQSPKYLFRKEGQNVTLSCEQNLNHDAMYWYRQDPGQGLRLIYYSQIVNDFQKGDIAEGYSVSREKKESFPLTVTSAQKNPTAFYLCASSPSTGDASGEQYFGPGTRLTVT.

The chain has TRBV12-3 or TRBV12-4 and TRBJ1-2; possibly TRBD1 for D (5 bases). V was trimmed by 4 bases and J by 8 bases, leaving 8 bases between them. The length of the CDR3 is 11 residues. The DNA for the CDR3 is TGTGCCAGCAGTTCAGGGATGGGCTACACCTTC. Translation: CASSSGMGYTF.

The chain joins TRBV5-6 to TRBJ2-6; TRBD2 matches 8 bases. The V gene end was trimmed by 3 bases and the J gene end by 0 bases; junction bases not matched to a gene: 5. Germline V gives CDR1 SGHDT, CDR2 YYEEEE. CDR3 length: 17 amino acids. The CDR3 reads CASSSQRESSGANVLTF. The CDR3 region has the DNA TGTGCCAGCAGCTCTCAGCGGGAGAGCTCTGGGGCCAACGTCCTGACTTTC.

Here the CDR3 reads CASSKGQGASETQYF. The CDR3 nucleotides are TGCGCCAGCAGCAAGGGACAGGGGGCATCAGAGACCCAGTACTTC. The chain uses TRBV5-1 and TRBJ2-5; 12 positions match TRBD1. The CDR3 extends over 15 amino acids. V lost 4 bases, J lost 4 bases, and 5 bases stayed unmatched. Germline loops: CDR1 SGHRS, CDR2 YFSETQ.

This clone was seen more than once but under ten times. The chain carries TRBV7-2 and TRBJ2-2; D is unclear. CDR1 is SGHTA and CDR2 is FQGNSA in the germline V gene. The V gene lost 3 bases and the J gene lost 4 bases, with 18 bases spanning the gap. CDR3 size: 17 residues. The CDR3: CASSFGLIEVGTGELFF. For the CDR3, the DNA is TGTGCCAGCAGCTTCGGCTTAATAGAGGTCGGCACCGGGGAGCTGTTTTTT.

This clone came up a few times. This chain connects TRBV19 to TRBJ2-2, with 8 bases matching TRBD2. V trimming: 4 bases; J trimming: 7 bases; junction bases outside the gene matches: 8. Germline lookup yields CDR1 LNHDA and CDR2 SQIVND (reference sequence). The CDR3 contains 15 residues. The CDR3 sequence is CASSRGGRIGGELFF. The CDR3 DNA reads TGTGCCAGTAGTAGGGGCGGGAGGATAGGCGGGGAGCTGTTTTTT.

The table lists this clone with a count of one. This rearrangement joins TRBV6-5 to TRBJ2-7, with D maybe TRBD1 (6 bases). V lost 6 bases and J 4 bases, leaving 16 bases between the germline ends. CDR3 length: 14 residues. The germline CDR1 and CDR2 sequences are MNHEY and SVGAGI. CDR3 nucleotide sequence: TGTGCCAGCAGAATCGTCGATCAGGGGTACGAGCAGTACTTC. Amino acids: CASRIVDQGYEQYF.

The chain joins TRBV5-4 to TRBJ2-1; TRBD1 matches at 7 bases. The CDR3 extends over 13 amino acids. Per germline, CDR1 SGHNT and CDR2 YYREEE (reference sequence). Losses at the gene ends were 3 bases for V and 8 bases for J; bases not matched to a gene: 5. CDR3 sequence reads: CASSWRQGYEQFF. Here the CDR3 DNA reads TGTGCCAGCAGCTGGAGACAGGGCTATGAGCAGTTCTTC.

The chain is built from TRBV28 and TRBJ1-2; 7 nucleotides line up with TRBD1. With V trimmed by 6 bases and J by 4 bases, 11 bases remained unmatched. The CDR3 runs 15 residues. Germline V gene lookup returns CDR1 MDHEN and CDR2 SYDVKM. As DNA, the CDR3 is TGTGCCAGCAGAAGTGGGACAGAGGGAGGCTATGGCTACACCTTC. Protein sequence: CASRSGTEGGYGYTF.

Only a few counts were recorded for this clone. The chain is built from TRBV12-3 or TRBV12-4 and TRBJ2-7, with D possibly matching TRBD1 (5 bases). Trimming cost V 9 bases and J 5 bases, with 17 bases left between them. This CDR3 is built from 13 residues. The CDR3 here is CASLLTGAHEQYF. The CDR3 DNA follows: TGTGCCAGTCTCCTTACTGGGGCCCACGAGCAGTACTTC.

V gene TRBV2 combines with J gene TRBJ2-6, with D perhaps TRBD1 (5 bases). CDR1 is SNHLY and CDR2 is FYNNEI in the germline V gene. Between the trimmed V and J ends, which lost 8 bases and 12 bases, there was a span of 17 bases. CDR3 length equals 13 residues. CDR3: CASQGGPRSVLTF. The DNA for the CDR3 is TGTGCCAGCCAGGGTGGGCCCCGCTCCGTCCTGACTTTC.

The rearrangement links TRBV27 to TRBJ2-7; the match to TRBD2 covers 7 bases. Germline loops: CDR1 MNHEY, CDR2 SMNVEV (reference sequence). V shed 6 bases, J shed 1 base, and the junction held 6 bases outside the gene matches. The CDR3 spans 14 residues. CDR3 nucleotides: TGTGCCAGCAGGACCGGGACTACATCCTACGAGCAGTACTTC. This sequence encodes CASRTGTTSYEQYF.

The chain has TRBV6-1 and TRBJ1-5; tentatively, D is TRBD1 (6 bases). The germline V and J ends were trimmed by 2 bases and 1 base, with 9 bases remaining between them. Germline V gene sequence: CDR1 MNHNS, CDR2 SASEGT. CDR3 length equals 15 residues. The CDR3 DNA follows: TGTGCCAGCAGTGAAAATGGGGGCAGCAATCAGCCCCAGCATTTT. It translates to CASSENGGSNQPQHF.

As DNA, the CDR3 is TGTGCCAGCAGGGAGGTTCAGGGGCGCAATCAGCCCCAGCATTTT. Its translation: CASREVQGRNQPQHF. The chain carries TRBV28 and TRBJ1-5; D is possibly TRBD1 (6 bases). V gave up 6 bases and J gave up 2 bases, with 14 bases separating them. Germline V gene lookup returns CDR1 MDHEN and CDR2 SYDVKM. The CDR3 is 15 amino acids.

J is TRBJ2-2 and V is TRBV28, with TRBD1 as a possible D gene (7 bases). V lost 6 bases to trimming and J lost 4 bases, with 12 bases between them. This CDR3 has 14 amino acids. The germline CDR1 and CDR2 sequences are MDHEN and SYDVKM. CDR3 sequence (DNA): TGTGCCAGCAGGGAGGGGGCGGGCACCGGGGAGCTGTTTTTT. It specifies CASREGAGTGELFF.